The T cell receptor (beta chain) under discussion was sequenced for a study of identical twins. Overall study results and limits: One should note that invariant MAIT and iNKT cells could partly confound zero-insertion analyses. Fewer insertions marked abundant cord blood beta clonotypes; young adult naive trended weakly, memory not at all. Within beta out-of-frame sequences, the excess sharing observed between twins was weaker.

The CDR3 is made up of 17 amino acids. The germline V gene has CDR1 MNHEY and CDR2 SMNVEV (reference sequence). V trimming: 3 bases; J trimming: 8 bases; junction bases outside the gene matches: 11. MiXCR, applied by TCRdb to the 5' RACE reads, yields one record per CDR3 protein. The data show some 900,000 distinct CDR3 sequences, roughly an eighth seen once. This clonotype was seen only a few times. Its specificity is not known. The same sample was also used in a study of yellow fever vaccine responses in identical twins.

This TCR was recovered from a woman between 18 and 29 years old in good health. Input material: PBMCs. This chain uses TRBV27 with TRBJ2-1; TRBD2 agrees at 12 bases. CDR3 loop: CASSFRTSGARTDEQFF. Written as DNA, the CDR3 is TGTGCCAGCAGTTTCAGGACTAGCGGGGCGAGGACGGATGAGCAGTTCTTC.